The clone carrying this TCR beta chain has only a few counts. Antigen unknown. Germline CDR1 is SEHNR and CDR2 is FQNEAQ (reference sequence). The CDR3 is 16 amino acids. V was trimmed by 7 bases and J by 0 bases, leaving 15 bases between them. Profiling relied on immunoSEQ multiplex PCR, and the TCRdb table lists in-frame clones only, not all of them. The sample has roughly 40,000 clones, over 55% seen once. This sample is drawn from a study of PD-1 blockade in classical Hodgkin lymphoma. All patients relapsed after autologous stem cell transplantation, and brentuximab vedotin exposure varied. When best responses were assessed, they were complete response, partial response or progressive disease. Whole-study results and caveats: Reports described newly diagnosed patients as having lower baseline TCR diversity than healthy donors. Patients newly diagnosed and complete responders had comparable baseline diversity. Excluded were patients who started nivolumab under 1 year after ASCT, a group that had lower diversity.

Sample: peripheral blood mononuclear cells (PBMCs), taken at baseline. This chain links TRBV7-9 with TRBJ2-2; possibly TRBD2 for D (6 bases). This TCR was sampled from a human donor with classical Hodgkin lymphoma. In nucleotides, the CDR3 is TGTGCCAGCACCCATCTGCGGGGCGCGAACACCGGGGAGCTGTTTTTT. Translating gives CASTHLRGANTGELFF.